Shown below are 30 T cell receptor beta chains from a single sample sequenced in a study of cytomegalovirus exposure and HLA in healthy donors. The PCR ran on 60 Vbeta and 13 Jbeta primers. Method: immunoSEQ multiplex PCR; TCRdb's copy keeps in-frame clones and lacks some. Of 150,000 to 200,000 clones in the sample, 65% to 85% were seen once. Sequencing was performed on PBMCs. The origin of the receptors is a young man in good health and CMV-seronegative.

This chain links TRBV19 with TRBJ1-4; D gene uncertain. The CDR3 contains 15 residues. V lost 3 bases and J 7 bases, leaving 15 bases between the germline ends. Germline V lookup: CDR1 LNHDA, CDR2 SQIVND (reference sequence). CDR3 DNA: TGTGCCAGTAGTATTACGCGGGGTTTGGGTGAAAAACTGTTTTTT. It specifies CASSITRGLGEKLFF. The whole variable domain, remainder taken from reference TRBV19 and TRBJ1-4, is DGGITQSPKYLFRKEGQNVTLSCEQNLNHDAMYWYRQDPGQGLRLIYYSQIVNDFQKGDIAEGYSVSREKKESFPLTVTSAQKNPTAFYLCASSITRGLGEKLFFGSGTQLSVL.

This clone was counted a single time. V is TRBV5-1 and J is TRBJ2-2; D perhaps matches TRBD1 (5 bases). Germline V lookup: CDR1 SGHRS, CDR2 YFSETQ. This CDR3 region has 16 residues. Trimming left V 4 bases short and J 3 bases short, with 16 bases between. The CDR3 bases are TGCGCCAGCAGCCCTACAGGTTCGGGTTACACCGGGGAGCTGTTTTTT. Translation: CASSPTGSGYTGELFF.

This clone occurred once. One junction end disagrees with the germline gene, perhaps due to a read error. The genes are TRBV7-9 and TRBJ1-2; 10 nucleotides align to TRBD1. The CDR3 covers 15 residues. Looked up from germline, CDR1 is SEHNR and CDR2 is FQNEAQ (reference sequence). CDR3 bases: TGTTCCAGCAGCTTTCGACAGGGGGCTGACTATGGCTACACCTTC. Encoded protein: CSSSFRQGADYGYTF.

This chain connects TRBV4-3 to TRBJ2-1; no firm D call. V lost 0 bases to trimming and J lost 8 bases, with 8 bases between them. Germline V gene data show CDR1 as LGHNA and CDR2 as YSLEER. CDR3 length equals 13 residues. In DNA, the CDR3 is TGCGCCAGCAGCCAAGAAGCGCTGCATGAGCAGTTCTTC. This codes for CASSQEALHEQFF.

The rearrangement uses TRBV10-3 and TRBJ2-7, with D possibly being TRBD2 (6 bases). The CDR3 is 16 amino acids. With 4 bases removed from V and 0 bases from J, the gap between germline ends came to 16 bases. CDR1 is ENHRY, CDR2 SYGVKD, per germline. CDR3 in DNA: TGTGCCATCAGTGGGGTAGGGCGGGGTGGCTCCTACGAGCAGTACTTC. This encodes CAISGVGRGGSYEQYF.

The chain recombines TRBV2 with TRBJ1-6; 8 bases map to TRBD1. CDR3 length: 14 amino acids. J lost 10 bases, V lost 4 bases, and 6 bases had no gene match. The germline V gene encodes CDR1 SNHLY and CDR2 FYNNEI. The CDR3 region has the DNA TGTGCCAGCAGTGGGGACAGGCTAGGCTCACCCCTCCACTTT. Amino acid sequence: CASSGDRLGSPLHF.

In DNA, the CDR3 is TGTGCCAGCAGTTTGGTCTTGGAGGAGACCCAGTACTTC. Protein product: CASSLVLEETQYF. J is TRBJ2-5 and V is TRBV28; D not certain. Trimming stripped 3 bases from V and 5 bases from J, with 10 bases between. The CDR3 spans 13 residues. Looked up from germline, CDR1 is MDHEN and CDR2 is SYDVKM.

Here the CDR3 DNA reads TGTGCCAGCAGCTTGACCCCAGATCGGCAGTACTTC. Amino acid sequence: CASSLTPDRQYF. The V call is TRBV5-6, the J call TRBJ2-7; D gene unclear. Trimming removed 1 base at V and 9 bases at J, with 11 bases between. CDR1 is SGHDT, CDR2 YYEEEE, per germline. The CDR3 extends over 12 amino acids.

The V gene is TRBV20-1, the J gene TRBJ2-7, with D unresolved. The CDR3 has 11 amino acids. CDR1 is DFQATT, CDR2 SNEGSKA, per germline (reference sequence). Trimming removed 5 bases from V and 0 bases from J, with 5 bases in between. CDR3 amino acids: CSASSSYEQYF. As DNA, the CDR3 is TGCAGTGCTTCGTCCTCCTACGAGCAGTACTTC.

This clone was seen only a few times. The rearrangement uses TRBV19 and TRBJ1-2; D gene unclear. V lost 3 bases, J lost 0 bases, and 20 bases lay in between. The CDR3 consists of 18 residues. Germline V gene sequence: CDR1 LNHDA, CDR2 SQIVND (reference sequence). The CDR3 DNA reads TGTGCCAGTAGTATTTTACCCTTCGGCCGACGGGCTAACTATGGCTACACCTTC. This encodes CASSILPFGRRANYGYTF.

This clone was recorded once. This chain connects TRBV5-1 to TRBJ2-1, with D possibly matching TRBD2 (6 bases). The CDR3 covers 15 residues. Germline V gives CDR1 SGHRS, CDR2 YFSETQ. With 0 bases removed from V and 2 bases from J, the gap between germline ends came to 9 bases. The CDR3 DNA reads as TGCGCCAGCAGCTTGGTAGGCGGGACCTACAATGAGCAGTTCTTC. Its translation is CASSLVGGTYNEQFF.

The chain is built from TRBV29-1 and TRBJ2-7; D gene unclear. This CDR3 has 13 residues. V was cut by 4 bases and J by 3 bases, with 13 bases left in between. Germline-derived CDR1 and CDR2 are SQVTM and ANQGSEA. The CDR3 bases are TGCAGCGTTGTTGCAGATCGAGGCTACGAGCAGTACTTC. Amino acid sequence: CSVVADRGYEQYF.

The DNA for the CDR3 is TGTGCCAGCAGCCCAACCCGGACTAGCGGGAGGGCGGGGACGCAGTATTTT. Protein sequence: CASSPTRTSGRAGTQYF. V is TRBV11-2 and J is TRBJ2-3; 15 nucleotides align to TRBD2. Germline assignment: CDR1 SGHAT and CDR2 FQNNGV. CDR3 length: 17 residues. V shed 5 bases and J 9 bases; nucleotides not matched to a gene: 12.

This clone was found a few times. This chain links TRBV10-3 with TRBJ1-2; TRBD1 agrees at 9 bases. The germline CDR1 and CDR2 sequences are ENHRY and SYGVKD. Losses at the gene ends were 8 bases for V and 6 bases for J; bases not matched to a gene: 4. The CDR3 extends over 12 amino acids. The CDR3 sequence is CAIEGQGDGYTF. The CDR3 DNA sequence: TGTGCCATCGAGGGACAGGGCGATGGCTACACCTTC.

The chain uses TRBV6-6 and TRBJ2-3; no definite D call. V was shortened by 6 bases and J by 1 base, with 11 bases between the two germline ends. The germline V gene encodes CDR1 MNHNY and CDR2 SVGAGI (reference sequence). This CDR3 comprises 14 residues. The CDR3: CASSVNSRTDTQYF. The DNA of the CDR3 is TGTGCCAGCAGCGTGAATAGTCGCACAGATACGCAGTATTTT.

The chain combines TRBV4-2 with TRBJ2-3; D possibly corresponds to TRBD1 (5 bases). Trimming pared 4 bases from V and 2 bases from J, leaving 13 bases between. The germline V gene encodes CDR1 LGHNA and CDR2 YNFKEQ. The CDR3 totals 15 residues. CDR3 loop: CASSRALQVTDTQYF. CDR3 in DNA: TGTGCCAGCAGCCGCGCCTTACAGGTCACAGATACGCAGTATTTT.

This clone was counted once. The chain combines TRBV7-9 with TRBJ2-1, with 8 bases fitting TRBD1. This CDR3 contains 15 residues. Unmatched junction bases numbered 7, after V lost 2 bases and J lost 7 bases. Germline CDR1 is SEHNR and CDR2 is FQNEAQ (reference sequence). The CDR3 nucleotides read TGTGCCAGCAGCTTATACGCAGGGGGCGGGAATGAGCAGTTCTTC. Translating gives CASSLYAGGGNEQFF.

This chain connects TRBV27 to TRBJ2-3; TRBD2 aligns across 10 bases. The CDR3 totals 16 residues. V lost 5 bases, J lost 2 bases, and 7 bases stayed unmatched. Germline lookup yields CDR1 MNHEY and CDR2 SMNVEV (reference sequence). Here the CDR3 reads CASSPTTSGYTDTQYF. The CDR3 DNA reads TGTGCCAGCAGTCCTACGACTAGCGGGTACACAGATACGCAGTATTTT.

In regard to this clone: Its ends do not fully match the called genes, so a read error is possible. The chain recombines TRBV7-7 with TRBJ2-5, with TRBD2 as a possible D gene (6 bases). From germline, CDR1 is SSHAT and CDR2 FNYEAQ (reference sequence). This CDR3 region has 15 residues. The CDR3 reads CASSSAVEGPETQYF. CDR3 in DNA: TGTGCTAGCAGCTCGGCCGTGGAGGGGCCGGAGACCCAGTACTTC. The full variable domain, in which reference TRBV7-7 and TRBJ2-5 provide the parts outside the CDR3, is GAGVSQSPRYKVTKRGQDVTLRCDPISSHATLYWYQQALGQGPEFLTYFNYEAQPDKSGLPSDRFSAERPEGSISTLTIQRTEQRDSAMYRCASSSAVEGPETQYFGPGTRLLVL.

The DNA for the CDR3 is TGTGCCAGCAGTGAACAGTCTGGTAGCAATCAGCCCCAGCATTTT. Residues: CASSEQSGSNQPQHF. The chain links TRBV6-4 to TRBJ1-5; D remains unclear. CDR1 is MRHNA, CDR2 SNTAGT, per germline. This CDR3 has 15 amino acids. V was clipped by 3 bases and J by 0 bases, with 9 bases between them.

This chain uses TRBV13 with TRBJ2-1; TRBD2 matches 7 bases. There are 15 residues in the CDR3. J lost 4 bases, V lost 8 bases, and 11 bases had no gene match. Looked up from germline, CDR1 is PRHDT and CDR2 is FYEKMQ (reference sequence). This CDR3 is CASGHRGSLYNEQFF. As DNA, the CDR3 is TGTGCCAGCGGTCATCGCGGGAGCCTGTACAATGAGCAGTTCTTC.

The gene calls are TRBV5-6 and TRBJ2-1; TRBD2 might be the D (5 bases). V lost 4 bases and J 7 bases, leaving 15 bases between the germline ends. CDR1 SGHDT and CDR2 YYEEEE come from the germline V gene. This CDR3 spans 14 amino acids. The CDR3 loop reads CASSAILEWNEQFF. Written as DNA, the CDR3 is TGTGCCAGCAGCGCCATACTAGAGTGGAATGAGCAGTTCTTC.

The chain links TRBV6-1 to TRBJ2-7; D gene ambiguous. CDR1 MNHNS and CDR2 SASEGT come from the germline V gene. V lost 2 bases, J lost 6 bases, and 8 bases lay in between. CDR3 length: 12 residues. CDR3 residues: CASSESRVEQYF. In nucleotides, the CDR3 is TGTGCCAGCAGTGAAAGCCGGGTCGAGCAGTACTTC.

The rearrangement links TRBV7-6 to TRBJ1-1; D gene unclear. Germline CDR1 and CDR2: SGHVS and FNYEAQ. The CDR3 spans 14 residues. Between the trimmed V and J ends, which lost 3 bases and 0 bases, there was a span of 8 bases. The CDR3, as DNA: TGTGCCAGCAGCTTGGGGAGGGTGAACACTGAAGCTTTCTTT. Its translation is CASSLGRVNTEAFF. Full variable domain (rest looked up from reference TRBV7-6 and TRBJ1-1): GAGVSQSPRYKVTKRGQDVALRCDPISGHVSLYWYRQALGQGPEFLTYFNYEAQQDKSGLPNDRFSAERPEGSISTLTIQRTEQRDSAMYRCASSLGRVNTEAFFGQGTRLTVV.

Worth noting for this clone: The junction departs from germline at one end; a sequencing error may be responsible. The J gene is TRBJ2-3, the V gene TRBV7-7, with a tentative D call TRBD1 (5 bases). CDR1 and CDR2 (germline): SSHAT, FNYEAQ (reference sequence). The CDR3 totals 14 residues. The CDR3, as DNA: TGTGCTAGCAGCTTGGTAGGGGCCGCAGATACGCAGTATTTT. This codes for CASSLVGAADTQYF. The full variable domain, with the rest looked up from reference TRBV7-7 and TRBJ2-3, is GAGVSQSPRYKVTKRGQDVTLRCDPISSHATLYWYQQALGQGPEFLTYFNYEAQPDKSGLPSDRFSAERPEGSISTLTIQRTEQRDSAMYRCASSLVGAADTQYFGPGTRLTVL.

This chain links TRBV7-3 with TRBJ2-2; D not certain. This CDR3 is 11 amino acids long. V lost 6 bases and J 6 bases, leaving 5 bases between the germline ends. Germline loops: CDR1 SGHTA, CDR2 FQGTGA. CDR3 region: CASSLAGELFF. As DNA, the CDR3 is TGTGCCAGCAGTCTCGCCGGGGAGCTGTTTTTT.

The V and J genes are TRBV7-8 and TRBJ2-2; 10 bases match TRBD2. CDR1 is SGHVS and CDR2 is FQNEAQ in the germline V gene. This CDR3 region has 19 residues. J gave up 3 bases and V 2 bases, and 12 bases lay outside the gene matches. The CDR3 DNA reads TGTGCCAGCAGCTTAATTTCGCTAGCGGGAGCTATGTACACCGGGGAGCTGTTTTTT. Its translation is CASSLISLAGAMYTGELFF.

The chain uses TRBV29-1 and TRBJ2-2, with D possibly matching TRBD1 (6 bases). Trimming took 4 bases from V and 3 from J, leaving 21 bases between them. Germline V CDR1 and CDR2: SQVTM, ANQGSEA. There are 17 residues in the CDR3. The CDR3 spells CSVGGRTGMFDTGELFF. In DNA, the CDR3 is TGCAGCGTTGGGGGACGTACAGGGATGTTTGACACCGGGGAGCTGTTTTTT.

Only one count was recorded for this clone. The rearrangement joins TRBV4-1 to TRBJ1-5, with 7 nucleotides matching TRBD1. V lost 3 bases and J lost 11; bases outside the gene matches: 10. The CDR3 loop spans 14 amino acids. The germline V gene has CDR1 MGHRA and CDR2 YSYEKL. The CDR3 sequence is CASSHGTADAAQHF. The CDR3 DNA is TGCGCCAGCAGCCATGGGACAGCGGATGCGGCCCAGCATTTT.

The CDR3, as DNA: TGCGCCAGCAGCCAAGACACAGGGGCGTTAGCTTTCTTT. Its translation: CASSQDTGALAFF. The chain couples TRBV4-1 to TRBJ1-1; TRBD1 matches 7 bases. V shed 0 bases and J 10 bases; nucleotides not matched to a gene: 5. This CDR3 has 13 residues. Germline V gene lookup returns CDR1 MGHRA and CDR2 YSYEKL.